This entry features one T cell receptor (beta chain) sequence. These data are taken from a study of blood T cell repertoires in COVID-19. Method: immunoSEQ multiplex PCR; TCRdb's copy keeps in-frame clones and lacks some. The sample has some 50,000 clones, 70% to 90% seen once. The TCR comes from an older woman with active COVID-19. The sample taken for sequencing was peripheral blood.

The CDR3 loop is CASISSRGDSNQPQHF. Written as DNA, the CDR3 is TGTGCCAGTATTTCTTCCAGGGGGGATAGCAATCAGCCCCAGCATTTT. The chain links TRBV19 to TRBJ1-5; 7 bases map to TRBD1. V lost 7 bases to trimming and J lost 0 bases; unmatched junction nucleotides: 9. Germline V gene data show CDR1 as LNHDA and CDR2 as SQIVND (reference sequence). CDR3 length equals 16 residues. The complete variable domain, with remaining parts taken from reference TRBV19 and TRBJ1-5, reads DGGITQSPKYLFRKEGQNVTLSCEQNLNHDAMYWYRQDPGQGLRLIYYSQIVNDFQKGDIAEGYSVSREKKESFPLTVTSAQKNPTAFYLCASISSRGDSNQPQHFGDGTRLSIL.